The table lists the clone carrying this T cell receptor (beta chain) with a count of one. As yet, its antigen is unknown. The CDR3 sequence is 14 residues long. Germline V gives CDR1 SQVTM, CDR2 ANQGSEA. The ends lost 1 base at V and 4 bases at J; junction bases unmatched: 3. Noted time point: 2015-2016 season, pre-vaccination. Community-dwelling subjects without influenza vaccination in the prior 6 months were enrolled. The sample comes from a study of follicular helper T cells after annual influenza vaccination. Turning to the study itself: Sampling occurred days 0, 7 and 28 after each influenza vaccination. Study-wide findings and caveats: Recurrent ICOS+CD38+ cTfh clonotypes included tetramer and AIM influenza-specific ones.

Libraries were prepared by immunoSEQ multiplex PCR; TCRdb keeps only in-frame clonotypes and omits some of them. The sample lists about 510 clones, around 83% occurring once. The sequence came from an adult who received the influenza vaccine. This specimen was CXCR5+ CD38+ circulating T follicular helper cells from blood, taken on the day of influenza vaccination. Subset denoted: circulating Tfh, non-naive CD4+CXCR5+PD-1+ (ICOS+CD38+ or ICOS-CD38-). The rearrangement uses TRBV29-1 and TRBJ1-2; TRBD1 matches 10 bases. CDR3 amino acids: CSVEGGTGVYGYTF. CDR3 sequence (DNA): TGCAGCGTTGAAGGCGGGACAGGGGTCTATGGCTACACCTTC. The full variable domain, completed using reference TRBV29-1 and TRBJ1-2, is SAVISQKPSRDICQRGTSLTIQCQVDSQVTMMFWYRQQPGQSLTLIATANQGSEATYESGFVIDKFPISRPNLTFSTLTVSNMSPEDSSIYLCSVEGGTGVYGYTFGSGTRLTVV.